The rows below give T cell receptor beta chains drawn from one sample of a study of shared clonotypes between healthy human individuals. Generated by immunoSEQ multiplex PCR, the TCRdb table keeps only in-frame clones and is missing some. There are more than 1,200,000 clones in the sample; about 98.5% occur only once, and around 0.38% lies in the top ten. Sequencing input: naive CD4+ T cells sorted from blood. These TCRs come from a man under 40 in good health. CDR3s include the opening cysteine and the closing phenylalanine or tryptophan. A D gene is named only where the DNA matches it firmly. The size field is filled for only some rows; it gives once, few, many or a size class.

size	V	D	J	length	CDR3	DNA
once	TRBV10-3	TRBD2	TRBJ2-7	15	CAISGRAAYEYEQYF	TGTGCCATTAGCGGGAGAGCCGCCTATGAATACGAGCAGTACTTC
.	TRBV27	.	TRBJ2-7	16	CASSKYRGGTGDEQYF	TGTGCCAGCAGTAAGTACAGGGGCGGTACGGGAGACGAGCAGTACTTC
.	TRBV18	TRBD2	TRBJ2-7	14	CASSRGRGAGEQYF	TGTGCCAGCTCGAGAGGGAGGGGTGCCGGCGAGCAGTACTTC
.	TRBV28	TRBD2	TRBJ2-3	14	CASRAAGSTDTQYF	TGTGCCAGCAGGGCAGCGGGGTCCACAGATACGCAGTATTTT
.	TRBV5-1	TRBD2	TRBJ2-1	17	CASSLQLAGPLHNEQFF	TGCGCCAGCAGCTTGCAACTAGCGGGGCCTCTTCACAATGAGCAGTTCTTC
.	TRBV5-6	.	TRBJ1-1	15	CASSLYGRLVTEAFF	TGTGCCAGCAGCTTGTACGGGAGGTTGGTCACTGAAGCTTTCTTT
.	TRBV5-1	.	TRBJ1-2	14	CASSFAGSIEGYTF	TGCGCCAGCAGCTTCGCAGGTTCTATAGAAGGCTACACCTTC
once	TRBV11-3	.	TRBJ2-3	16	CASSRSVPGSTDTQYF	TGTGCCAGCAGCCGCAGCGTACCCGGCAGCACAGATACGCAGTATTTT
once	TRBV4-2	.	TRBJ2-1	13	CASSQTGWDEQFF	TGTGCCAGCAGCCAGACGGGGTGGGATGAGCAGTTCTTC
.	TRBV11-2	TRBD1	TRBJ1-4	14	CASSQDRRSEKLFF	TGTGCCAGCAGCCAGGACAGGAGAAGTGAAAAACTGTTTTTT
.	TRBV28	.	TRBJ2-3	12	CASSLSTDTQYF	TGTGCCAGCAGTTTGAGCACAGATACGCAGTATTTT
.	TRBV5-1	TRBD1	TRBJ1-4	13	CASSRGQGEKLFF	TGCGCCAGCAGCCGCGGACAGGGAGAAAAACTGTTTTTT
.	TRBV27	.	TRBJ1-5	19	CASASGVDSSPGRNQPQHF	TGTGCCAGCGCGTCCGGAGTGGACAGCTCCCCAGGCCGCAATCAGCCCCAGCATTTT
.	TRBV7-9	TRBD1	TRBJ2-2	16	CASSSYRDRGTGELFF	TGTGCCAGCAGCTCCTACCGGGACAGGGGCACCGGGGAGCTGTTTTTT
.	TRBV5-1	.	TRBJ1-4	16	CASSLPSGRLNEKLFF	TGCGCCAGCAGCCTGCCGTCGGGACGGCTAAATGAAAAACTGTTTTTT
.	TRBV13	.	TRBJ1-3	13	CASSPDKGRAIYF	TGTGCCAGCAGCCCAGATAAAGGTCGCGCCATATATTTT
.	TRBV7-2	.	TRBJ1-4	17	CASSLRVAAEVGEKLFF	TGTGCCAGCAGCTTACGAGTAGCGGCGGAAGTAGGTGAAAAACTGTTTTTT
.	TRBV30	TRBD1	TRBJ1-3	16	CAWSRTGQVSGNTIYF	TGTGCCTGGAGTAGGACAGGGCAAGTCTCTGGAAACACCATATATTTT
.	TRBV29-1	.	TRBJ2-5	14	CSVRRGASPGTQYF	TGCAGCGTCCGGAGAGGGGCGAGCCCCGGGACCCAGTACTTC
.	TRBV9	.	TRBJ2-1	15	CASSADTNSYNEQFF	TGTGCCAGCAGCGCTGACACCAACTCCTACAATGAGCAGTTCTTC
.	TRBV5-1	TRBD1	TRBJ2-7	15	CASSSGTGTAYEQYF	TGCGCCAGCAGCTCCGGGACAGGAACGGCCTACGAGCAGTACTTC
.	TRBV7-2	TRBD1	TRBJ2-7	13	CASSRDSSYEQYF	TGTGCCAGCAGCCGGGACAGCTCCTACGAGCAGTACTTC
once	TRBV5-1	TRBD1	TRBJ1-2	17	CASSFGGQGQYVYGYTF	TGCGCCAGCAGCTTTGGGGGACAGGGGCAATATGTATATGGCTACACCTTC
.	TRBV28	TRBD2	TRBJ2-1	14	CASSVSGRNNEQFF	TGTGCCAGCAGTGTTAGCGGGAGAAACAATGAGCAGTTCTTC
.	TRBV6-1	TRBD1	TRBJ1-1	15	CASSERGTGGTEAFF	TGTGCCAGCAGTGAAAGGGGGACAGGAGGCACTGAAGCTTTCTTT
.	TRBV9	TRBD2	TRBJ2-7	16	CASSPGTSGPSYEQYF	TGTGCCAGCAGCCCGGGGACTAGCGGGCCATCCTACGAGCAGTACTTC
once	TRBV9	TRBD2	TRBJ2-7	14	CASSHSGTVDEQYF	TGTGCCAGCAGCCACAGCGGGACGGTTGACGAGCAGTACTTC
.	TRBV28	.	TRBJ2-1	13	CASSLKVYNEQFF	TGTGCCAGCAGTTTAAAGGTATACAATGAGCAGTTCTTC
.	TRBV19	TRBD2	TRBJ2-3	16	CASSLIWTSVTDTQYF	TGTGCCAGTAGCCTGATATGGACTAGCGTAACAGATACGCAGTATTTT
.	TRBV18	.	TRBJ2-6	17	CASSPNLLGTGANVLTF	TGTGCCAGCTCACCAAATTTGTTGGGGACTGGGGCCAACGTCCTGACTTTC
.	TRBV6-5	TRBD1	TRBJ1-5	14	CASRTTGGAQPQHF	TGTGCCAGCAGAACAACAGGGGGCGCGCAGCCCCAGCATTTT
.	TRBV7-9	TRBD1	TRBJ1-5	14	CASSVTGPNQPQHF	TGTGCCAGCAGCGTGACAGGGCCCAATCAGCCCCAGCATTTT
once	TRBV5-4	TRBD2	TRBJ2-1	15	CASRVAGGSDNEQFF	TGTGCCAGCAGGGTTGCGGGAGGCTCAGACAATGAGCAGTTCTTC
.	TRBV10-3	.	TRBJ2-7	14	CAISSAGSSYEQYF	TGTGCCATCAGCAGTGCAGGTAGCTCCTACGAGCAGTACTTC
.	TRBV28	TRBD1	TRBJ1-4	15	CASSPPRTGGEKLFF	TGTGCCAGCAGCCCCCCCCGGACAGGTGGGGAAAAACTGTTTTTT
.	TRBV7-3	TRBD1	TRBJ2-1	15	CASSARTGVGNEQFF	TGTGCCAGCAGCGCCCGGACAGGGGTGGGCAATGAGCAGTTCTTC
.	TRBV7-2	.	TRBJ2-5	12	CASSLLEETQYF	TGTGCCAGCAGTCTGTTGGAAGAGACCCAGTACTTC
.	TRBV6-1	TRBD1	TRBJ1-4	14	CATSSGTGGEKLFF	TGTGCCACCTCTTCCGGGACAGGGGGCGAAAAACTGTTTTTT
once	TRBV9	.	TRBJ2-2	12	CASSVGGGELFF	TGTGCCAGCAGCGTTGGTGGCGGGGAGCTGTTTTTT
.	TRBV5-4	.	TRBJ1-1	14	CASSFWQIKPEAFF	TGTGCCAGCAGCTTCTGGCAGATTAAGCCTGAAGCTTTCTTT
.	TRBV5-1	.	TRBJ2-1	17	CASSLARDPILFHEQFF	TGCGCCAGCAGCTTGGCCAGGGATCCTATTCTTTTCCATGAGCAGTTCTTC
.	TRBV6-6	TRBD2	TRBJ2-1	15	CASSLAVVSYNEQFF	TGTGCCAGCAGTCTAGCGGTCGTTTCCTACAATGAGCAGTTCTTC
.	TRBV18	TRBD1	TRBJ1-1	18	CASSPLSPQGPMNTEAFF	TGTGCCAGCTCACCACTTAGCCCACAGGGGCCCATGAACACTGAAGCTTTCTTT
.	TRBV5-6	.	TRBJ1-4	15	CASSPRRDKDEKLFF	TGTGCCAGCAGCCCCCGACGGGACAAGGACGAAAAACTGTTTTTT
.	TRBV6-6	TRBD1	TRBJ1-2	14	CASSKDRGSIGYTF	TGTGCCAGCAGTAAGGACAGGGGGAGTATCGGCTACACCTTC
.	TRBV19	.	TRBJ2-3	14	CASSWGGPTDTQYF	TGTGCCAGTAGTTGGGGAGGTCCTACAGATACGCAGTATTTT
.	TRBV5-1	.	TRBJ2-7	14	CASRIIATSYEQYF	TGCGCCAGCAGGATAATAGCCACTTCCTACGAGCAGTACTTC
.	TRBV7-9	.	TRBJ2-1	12	CASSFGRDQWFF	TGTGCCAGCAGCTTTGGGCGGGACCAGTGGTTCTTC
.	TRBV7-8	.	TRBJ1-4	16	CASSLRRDTPGEKLFF	TGTGCCAGCAGCTTAAGGCGGGACACCCCGGGGGAAAAACTGTTTTTT